The text below deals with one T cell receptor beta chain. This clone has a handful of counts. Its antigen is unknown. Base qualities are missing; no much larger clone stands one base away. The CDR3 regions of human TCRbeta chains were subjected to immunosequencing. Per the original workflow: TCRs in the repertoires were matched against a reference library of SARS-CoV-2-specific TCRs that had been generated with the MIRA antigen-specificity platform. Breadth was defined as the fraction of unique TCRs that were SARS-CoV-2-associated, and depth was defined as the fraction of total T cells that were SARS-CoV-2-associated. Using the MIRA data, each spike-specific TCR was mapped to the spike region that the TCR reacts to and placed in a CD4 or CD8 class. Log10-transformed breadth and depth values were compared by one-way ANOVA with Sidak's multiple comparisons tests. TCRdb stores this immuneACCESS table with in-frame sequences only. Part of the clones is absent; in the studies checked, under half of the shortfall reflects unresolved V genes, and no reason is known for the rest. V and J calls and clone size are as listed in that table; D and trimming were resolved from the DNA. This sample has 200,000 to 250,000 clones in its table, and roughly 94% of those were observed once. The ten largest clones capture around 1.7% of the sample.

The source of the sample is a study of T cell responses to AZD1222 COVID-19 vaccine (dated by TCRdb to 2020 to 2022). Looking at the study overall: A total of just over 230 trial participants underwent TCR sequencing, of whom roughly 210 had received two doses of AZD1222 and around 25 had received two doses of the MenACWY control vaccine. Trial participants were enrolled into age subgroups of 18-55, 56-69 and 70-plus years, which contained approximately 150, 28 and 58 TCR-sequenced participants, respectively. The full study reports these points: Participants were mostly white British and included more females than males, and it was suggested by the authors that clonal diversity may have been underestimated. Because no samples from the day 14 peak response were available, repertoires could be characterized only after the peak T cell response. The 56-69-year group was small, and its depth increase did not reach significance, likely because of low power. Spike-specific TCR breadth and depth rose significantly after two AZD1222 doses compared with day 0 and with MenACWY recipients. Vaccine-associated CD4 TCRs spanned the whole spike protein, with dominant responses in regions 160-218 and 743-854. Reportedly, almost half of the unique spike-specific TCRs recognized epitopes lying outside the regions that are mutated in the B.1.351 and B.1.1.7 variants. Conclusions about previously exposed vaccinees are limited because only six or seven AZD1222 recipients were SARS-CoV-2 seropositive at baseline.

The time point label here, explained by the study, means: about 28 days (+/-7) after the second vaccine dose. According to the study, the label for this sample's treatment or condition signals: meningococcal conjugate vaccine given as trial control. Samples from vaccinated people were obtained from the UK trials COV001 and COV002, which included a single-blind randomized controlled phase 2/3 trial of AZD1222 (ChAdOx1 nCoV-19) in healthy adults. Trial participant PBMC samples were collected at day 0 and day 28 after the second dose for TCRbeta chain sequencing. For CDR1 and CDR2, the germline V gene lists SNHLY and FYNNEI. Counted from cysteine to phenylalanine, this CDR3 has 15 amino acids. Solely the CDR3 DNA is kept, with 45 bases framed from the first base. V is trimmed back by 5 bases and J by 4 bases, and the junction contains 10 bases that no gene match accounts for.

This specimen consisted of peripheral blood, obtained 28 days after the second dose of the MenACWY control vaccine. This clonotype was sampled from an adult who received the MenACWY meningococcal vaccine as a control. The rearrangement combines TRBV2 with TRBJ2-7; the junction holds 8 bases that match TRBD2. The CDR3 amino acid sequence is: CASSPPPGLGYEQYF. The nucleotides read TGTGCCAGCAGTCCCCCCCCGGGACTAGGGTACGAGCAGTACTTC. The CDR3, completed at both ends by the reference TRBV2 and TRBJ2-7 genes, gives the full variable domain EPEVTQTPSHQVTQMGQEVILRCVPISNHLYFYWYRQILGQKVEFLVSFYNNEISEKSEIFDDQFSVERPDGSNFTLKIRSTKLEDSAMYFCASSPPPGLGYEQYFGPGTRLTVT.